Shown below are 18 T cell receptor beta chains from a single sample sequenced in a study of blood T cell repertoires in COVID-19 (dated by TCRdb to the early 2020s). Library generation was performed with the immunoSEQ multiplex PCR assay. TCRdb obtained this table from immuneACCESS and retained in-frame rearrangements with V and J assigned. These tables miss some clones; where compared with another copy, unresolved V genes account for less than half of the shortfall, and the remainder is unexplained. The sample table holds 130,000 to 150,000 clones, of which about 85% were seen once. The ten largest clones capture 6.2% of the sample. The sample taken for sequencing was PBMCs or T cells enriched from blood (not recorded which). The receptors were gathered from a middle-aged woman who had recovered from COVID-19.

This clone was seen once. The rearrangement joins TRBV5-1 to TRBJ2-7; no clear D. The CDR3 has 15 residues. V lost 0 bases to trimming and J lost 1 base, with 11 bases between them. Germline V gene sequence: CDR1 SGHRS, CDR2 YFSETQ. Here the CDR3 DNA reads TGCGCCAGCAGCTTGGGTGTTAGCACTTCCTACGAGCAGTACTTC. As protein: CASSLGVSTSYEQYF.

The chain employs TRBV4-2 and TRBJ2-5; TRBD2 matches 9 bases. The V gene end was trimmed by 1 base and the J gene end by 1 base; junction bases not matched to a gene: 1. The CDR3 is 15 residues long. Germline V gene sequence: CDR1 LGHNA, CDR2 YNFKEQ. The CDR3 nucleotides read TGTGCCAGCAGCCAAGGGCGGGGGGGCCAAGAGACCCAGTACTTC. It translates to CASSQGRGGQETQYF.

The V call is TRBV19, the J call TRBJ1-1; tentatively, D is TRBD1 (6 bases). The V end was cut by 5 bases, the J end by 6 bases, with 13 bases between. The CDR3 is 13 amino acids. Germline CDR1 is LNHDA and CDR2 is SQIVND (reference sequence). In DNA form, the CDR3 reads TGTGCCAGTAGTCCAGAGGGGGTTCCTGAAGCTTTCTTT. It codes for CASSPEGVPEAFF.

CDR3 residues: CASTLTTGAQETQYF. CDR3 DNA sequence: TGTGCCAGCACCCTTACGACAGGCGCGCAAGAGACCCAGTACTTC. V gene TRBV9 combines with J gene TRBJ2-5, with TRBD1 as a possible D gene (6 bases). The V gene's germline CDR1 is SGDLS and CDR2 YYNGEE. Trimming cost V 6 bases and J 2 bases, with 17 bases left between them. The CDR3 runs to 15 residues. Looking up the rest from reference TRBV9 and TRBJ2-5 gives the full variable domain: DSGVTQTPKHLITATGQRVTLRCSPRSGDLSVYWYQQSLDQGLQFLIQYYNGEERAKGNILERFSAQQFPDLHSELNLSSLELGDSALYFCASTLTTGAQETQYFGPGTRLLVL.

The J gene is TRBJ1-1, the V gene TRBV10-1; unclear D gene. The germline V and J ends were trimmed by 5 bases and 1 base, with 14 bases remaining between them. Germline-derived CDR1 and CDR2 are WNHNN and SYGVQD (reference sequence). This CDR3 is 15 amino acids long. CDR3 bases: TGCGCCAGCAGTACCGGGTGGCCAAAGAACACTGAAGCTTTCTTT. This translates into CASSTGWPKNTEAFF.

The chain carries TRBV3-1 (or the pseudogene TRBV3-2) and TRBJ1-3, with D unclear. Germline V lookup: CDR1 LGHDT, CDR2 YNNKEL (reference sequence). V was clipped by 7 bases and J by 0 bases, with 10 bases between them. The CDR3 has 14 amino acids. For the CDR3, the DNA is TGTGCCAGCACACTATCTGTCTCTGGAAACACCATATATTTT. Protein: CASTLSVSGNTIYF.

This clone was seen once. The chain's CDR3 is CASRYEQGDEKLFF. The CDR3 region has the DNA TGTGCCAGCAGATACGAGCAGGGCGATGAAAAACTGTTTTTT. The chain recombines TRBV2 with TRBJ1-4; possible D gene TRBD1, 5 bases. CDR1 is SNHLY and CDR2 is FYNNEI in the germline V gene. Trimming stripped 6 bases from V and 6 bases from J, with 14 bases between. There are 14 residues in the CDR3.

The rearrangement links TRBV2 to TRBJ2-1; D gene unclear. This CDR3 comprises 14 residues. Per the germline V gene, CDR1 is SNHLY and CDR2 is FYNNEI. V was pared by 11 bases and J by 5 bases, with 19 bases between. The CDR3 sequence is CAQLVYSSDNEQFF. CDR3 in DNA: TGTGCCCAGCTAGTCTATTCTTCTGACAATGAGCAGTTCTTC. Full variable domain (outside the CDR3, taken from reference TRBV2 and TRBJ2-1): EPEVTQTPSHQVTQMGQEVILRCVPISNHLYFYWYRQILGQKVEFLVSFYNNEISEKSEIFDDQFSVERPDGSNFTLKIRSTKLEDSAMYFCAQLVYSSDNEQFFGPGTRLTVL.

DNA for the CDR3: TGCGCCAGCAGCCAAGATGGCTCCGGGACTTACGAGCAGTACTTC. Residues: CASSQDGSGTYEQYF. The chain links TRBV4-1 to TRBJ2-7, with D maybe TRBD2 (6 bases). Germline CDR1 reads MGHRA; CDR2 reads YSYEKL. V lost 0 bases and J lost 4, with 13 bases in between. The CDR3 consists of 15 residues.

V gene TRBV2 combines with J gene TRBJ1-3, with D unresolved. This CDR3 has 16 residues. V was cut by 2 bases and J by 0 bases, with 11 bases left in between. Germline-derived CDR1 and CDR2 are SNHLY and FYNNEI. CDR3 coding DNA: TGTGCCAGCAGTGAATCGCAGGTTGACTCTGGAAACACCATATATTTT. This gives the protein CASSESQVDSGNTIYF.

In this sample, this clone turned up a few times. V is TRBV3-1 (or the pseudogene TRBV3-2) and J is TRBJ2-1; 9 bases are shared with TRBD2. The CDR3 runs to 17 residues. After removal of 3 bases from V and 5 bases from J, the junction contained 11 bases not matched to a gene. Germline values: CDR1 LGHDT, CDR2 YNNKEL (reference sequence). CDR3 residues: CASSQSPGTSPNNEQFF. The CDR3 bases are TGTGCCAGCAGCCAGAGCCCCGGGACTAGCCCTAACAATGAGCAGTTCTTC.

The chain employs TRBV10-3 and TRBJ1-1; 9 bases line up with TRBD1. Per germline, CDR1 ENHRY and CDR2 SYGVKD. V gave up 4 bases and J gave up 2 bases; unmatched junction bases: 5. The CDR3 sequence is 15 residues long. The CDR3 here is CAISGRTGENTEAFF. CDR3 DNA sequence: TGTGCCATCAGTGGGCGGACAGGGGAAAACACTGAAGCTTTCTTT.

The chain uses TRBV14 and TRBJ2-7; weak D call: TRBD1 (5 bases). CDR3 length equals 13 residues. V lost 4 bases and J 6 bases, leaving 13 bases between the germline ends. Looked up from germline, CDR1 is SGHDN and CDR2 is FVKESK. The CDR3 reads CASSLRQLTEQYF. CDR3 in DNA: TGTGCCAGCAGCCTCAGACAGCTCACCGAGCAGTACTTC.

The rearrangement links TRBV21-1 to TRBJ2-7; the table's D call, TRBD2, has no DNA check behind it. TRBV21-1 is marked as a pseudogene. CDR3 length: 21 amino acids. Here the CDR3 DNA reads TGTGCCAGCAGCAAACTCACAAAACCGGGACTAGCGGGAGGGGCACTACTGGAGCAGTACTTC. Translated, it gives CASSKLTKPGLAGGALLEQYF.

The V gene is TRBV5-1, the J gene TRBJ2-1, with 7 bases that match TRBD2. The V and J ends lost 4 bases and 3 bases, in that order; junction bases with no gene match: 7. The CDR3 length is 15 residues. The germline CDR1 and CDR2 sequences are SGHRS and YFSETQ. CDR3 in DNA: TGCGCCAGCAGCGGCAGCGGGGCCGACTACAATGAGCAGTTCTTC. This encodes CASSGSGADYNEQFF.

The chain carries TRBV12-3 or TRBV12-4 and TRBJ2-1; D might be TRBD2 (5 bases). V was clipped by 8 bases and J by 8 bases, with 16 bases between them. The CDR3 covers 13 residues. This CDR3 reads CASRGPNPDEQFF. CDR3 DNA sequence: TGTGCCAGCCGAGGGCCAAATCCCGATGAGCAGTTCTTC.

The chain couples TRBV6-5 to TRBJ2-1, with 7 positions matching TRBD1. The CDR3 covers 15 residues. The V gene's germline CDR1 is MNHEY and CDR2 SVGAGI. J was trimmed by 0 bases and V by 2 bases; bases with no gene match: 1. The CDR3 DNA follows: TGTGCCAGCAGTTACGACAGGGCCTCCTACAATGAGCAGTTCTTC. It specifies CASSYDRASYNEQFF.

This clone was found a few times. V is TRBV4-2 and J is TRBJ2-1; 11 bases align to TRBD2. Per the germline V gene, CDR1 is LGHNA and CDR2 is YNFKEQ. The CDR3 length is 15 residues. With 1 base clipped from V and 10 bases from J, the junction kept 6 bases outside the gene matches. This CDR3 is CASSQALAGGWEQFF. DNA of the CDR3: TGTGCCAGCAGCCAAGCCCTAGCGGGGGGCTGGGAGCAGTTCTTC.